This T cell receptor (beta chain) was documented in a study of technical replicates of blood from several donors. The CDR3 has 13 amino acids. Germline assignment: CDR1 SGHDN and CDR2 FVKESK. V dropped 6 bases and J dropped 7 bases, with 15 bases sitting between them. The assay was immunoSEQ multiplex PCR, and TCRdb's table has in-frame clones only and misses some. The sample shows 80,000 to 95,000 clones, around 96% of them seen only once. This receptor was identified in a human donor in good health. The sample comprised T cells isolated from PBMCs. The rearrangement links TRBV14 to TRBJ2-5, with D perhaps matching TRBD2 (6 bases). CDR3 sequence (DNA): TGTGCCAGCAGACGGACTACCGTAGGGACCCAGTACTTC. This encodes CASRRTTVGTQYF.